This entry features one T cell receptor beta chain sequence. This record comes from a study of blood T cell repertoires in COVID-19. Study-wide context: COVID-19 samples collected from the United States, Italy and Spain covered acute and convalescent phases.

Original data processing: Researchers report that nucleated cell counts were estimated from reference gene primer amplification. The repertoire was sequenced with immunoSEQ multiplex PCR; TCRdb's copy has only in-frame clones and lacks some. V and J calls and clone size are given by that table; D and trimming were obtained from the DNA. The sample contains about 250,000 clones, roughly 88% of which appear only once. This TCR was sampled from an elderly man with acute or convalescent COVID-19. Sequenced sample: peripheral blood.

The CDR3 sequence: CASRQPRPPYEQYF. CDR3 in DNA: TGTGCCAGCCGTCAGCCGAGGCCCCCCTACGAGCAGTACTTC. The chain combines TRBV6-5 with TRBJ2-7, with unresolved D. This CDR3 comprises 14 residues. Germline V gene sequence: CDR1 MNHEY, CDR2 SVGAGI. Deletions cut 8 bases from V and 2 bases from J, with 16 bases between.